The 23 T cell receptor beta chains below were found in one sample sequenced in a study of blood T cell repertoires in COVID-19 (dated by TCRdb to 2018 to 2021). Library generation was performed with the immunoSEQ multiplex PCR assay. The table comes from immuneACCESS by way of TCRdb, which keeps in-frame sequences with V and J called. Part of the clones is missing from these tables; in studies checked, under half for an unresolved V gene and the rest for unknown reasons. This sample lists over 300,000 clones; more than 75% were detected once. About 1.6% of the sample is taken by the ten largest. Sequences were obtained from peripheral blood. All receptors derive from a woman aged 50 to 60 with acute or convalescent COVID-19.

The rearrangement joins TRBV7-9 to TRBJ1-2, with 8 bases matching TRBD1. J lost 0 bases, V lost 1 base, and 10 bases had no gene match. The CDR3 sequence is 18 residues long. Germline loops: CDR1 SEHNR, CDR2 FQNEAQ (reference sequence). In DNA form, the CDR3 reads TGTGCCAGCAGCTTAGGAGGGGGACAGGACTCTGCTAACTATGGCTACACCTTC. Translated, it gives CASSLGGGQDSANYGYTF.

V and J are TRBV7-9 and TRBJ1-4, with TRBD1 matching 9 bases. Trimming took 4 bases from V and 8 from J; bases not matched to a gene: 8. Germline-derived CDR1 and CDR2 are SEHNR and FQNEAQ (reference sequence). This CDR3 region has 15 residues. CDR3 loop: CASSSQTGGGEKLFF. The DNA of the CDR3 is TGTGCCAGCAGCTCCCAGACAGGGGGAGGCGAAAAACTGTTTTTT.

V usage is TRBV25-1 and J usage is TRBJ1-2; 9 positions agree with TRBD1. The CDR3 consists of 14 residues. V dropped 4 bases and J dropped 5; count of bases not matched to a gene: 5. CDR1 and CDR2 from the germline V gene are MGHDK and SYGVNS. Here the CDR3 reads CASSVYGQGYGYTF. DNA for the CDR3: TGTGCCAGCAGTGTTTATGGACAGGGGTATGGCTACACCTTC.

The chain is built from TRBV30 and TRBJ1-6; 7 nucleotides agree with TRBD1. The germline V gene has CDR1 GTSNPN and CDR2 SVGIG (reference sequence). The CDR3 spans 14 residues. Trimming cost V 0 bases and J 4 bases; bases outside gene matches: 0. The CDR3 is CAWSVQGYNSPLHF. For the CDR3, the DNA is TGTGCCTGGAGTGTACAGGGGTATAATTCACCCCTCCACTTT.

V usage is TRBV12-3 or TRBV12-4 and J usage is TRBJ1-1; D call uncertain. The CDR3 has 13 residues. Trimming pared 3 bases from V and 1 base from J, leaving 6 bases between. CDR3 sequence reads: CASSFSGNTEAFF. CDR3 DNA: TGTGCCAGCAGTTTTTCGGGGAACACTGAAGCTTTCTTT.

The V call is TRBV7-2, the J call TRBJ2-7; D may be TRBD2 (5 bases). V shed 1 base and J shed 6 bases, with 19 bases lying between them. The germline V gene encodes CDR1 SGHTA and CDR2 FQGNSA. The CDR3 is 16 residues long. Here the CDR3 reads CASSLVGGGGPIEQYF. The CDR3 DNA is TGTGCCAGCAGCTTAGTGGGCGGCGGAGGTCCTATCGAGCAGTACTTC.

This clone has only a few counts. This sequence joins TRBV7-9 and TRBJ1-2; D call uncertain. The length of the CDR3 is 16 residues. The ends were cut back, 5 bases at V and 5 bases at J, with 21 bases in the middle. Germline lookup yields CDR1 SEHNR and CDR2 FQNEAQ (reference sequence). CDR3 region: CASSPTAVARLYGYTF. CDR3 DNA: TGTGCCAGCAGCCCGACCGCGGTAGCGCGTCTTTATGGCTACACCTTC. Using reference TRBV7-9 and TRBJ1-2 for the parts outside the CDR3, the full variable domain is DTGVSQNPRHKITKRGQNVTFRCDPISEHNRLYWYRQTLGQGPEFLTYFQNEAQLEKSRLLSDRFSAERPKGSFSTLEIQRTEQGDSAMYLCASSPTAVARLYGYTFGSGTRLTVV.

The genes are TRBV7-9 and TRBJ1-1; possibly TRBD1 for D (5 bases). The CDR3 loop spans 13 amino acids. The germline V gene encodes CDR1 SEHNR and CDR2 FQNEAQ (reference sequence). The V gene lost 1 base and the J gene lost 10 bases, with 13 bases spanning the gap. Here the CDR3 DNA reads TGTGCCAGCAGCTTAGAATCGGGGGTTGGAGCTTTCTTT. As protein: CASSLESGVGAFF.

The rearrangement joins TRBV19 to TRBJ2-2; D is ambiguous. Germline V gives CDR1 LNHDA, CDR2 SQIVND (reference sequence). The CDR3 has 13 amino acids. V lost 6 bases and J 6 bases, leaving 11 bases between the germline ends. CDR3 in amino acids: CASRSYEAGELFF. CDR3 bases: TGTGCCAGTAGGTCATATGAGGCCGGGGAGCTGTTTTTT.

The CDR3 here is CASSRLDRVSLGEQYF. The CDR3 DNA follows: TGTGCCAGCTCACGATTGGACAGGGTGTCTCTAGGCGAGCAGTACTTC. This chain joins TRBV18 and TRBJ2-7, with 8 bases aligning to TRBD1. The CDR3 length is 16 residues. CDR1 and CDR2 from the germline V gene are KGHSH and LQKENI. V lost 4 bases, J lost 6 bases, and 14 bases stayed unmatched.

This chain uses TRBV2 with TRBJ2-7; 12 bases fit TRBD2. V shed 8 bases and J 3 bases; nucleotides not matched to a gene: 5. This CDR3 has 14 amino acids. Germline CDR1 is SNHLY and CDR2 is FYNNEI. The CDR3 spells CASRGLAGNYEQYF. In nucleotides, the CDR3 is TGTGCCAGCCGAGGACTAGCGGGGAACTACGAGCAGTACTTC.

This sequence joins TRBV6-6 and TRBJ1-5, with 9 bases matching TRBD1. J gave up 3 bases and V 4 bases, and 7 bases lay outside the gene matches. Germline CDR1 MNHNY, CDR2 SVGAGI (reference sequence). The CDR3 has 16 residues. The CDR3 DNA follows: TGTGCCAGCAGTTCCAGACAGGGGGGCGTCAATCAGCCCCAGCATTTT. Its protein is CASSSRQGGVNQPQHF.

The J gene is TRBJ1-4, the V gene TRBV4-2; 7 bases map to TRBD1. CDR1 is LGHNA, CDR2 YNFKEQ, per germline. V lost 4 bases and J lost 6; bases outside the gene matches: 8. The CDR3 has 15 residues. The CDR3: CASSRTTGMDEKLFF. The CDR3 DNA follows: TGTGCCAGCAGCCGAACGACAGGGATGGATGAAAAACTGTTTTTT.

The genes are TRBV18 and TRBJ2-1, with TRBD2 as a possible D gene (5 bases). Trimming shortened V by 2 bases and J by 0 bases, and 20 bases separated the two germline ends. The CDR3 sequence is 19 residues long. In germline, CDR1 is KGHSH, CDR2 LQKENI. The CDR3 loop reads CASSPFPGNTKSSYNEQFF. The CDR3 DNA is TGTGCCAGCTCACCATTTCCGGGGAATACTAAGAGCTCCTACAATGAGCAGTTCTTC.

The chain joins TRBV5-5 to TRBJ2-7; 7 nucleotides agree with TRBD1. V dropped 4 bases and J dropped 4; count of bases not matched to a gene: 2. Germline V gives CDR1 SGHKS, CDR2 YYEKEE (reference sequence). The CDR3 has 12 amino acids. The CDR3 DNA reads TGTGCCAGCAGCCCAGGGGGATACGAGCAGTACTTC. Its protein is CASSPGGYEQYF.

The chain is built from TRBV5-4 and TRBJ1-1; the match to TRBD1 covers 10 bases. Trimming cost V 4 bases and J 4 bases; bases outside gene matches: 1. This CDR3 spans 13 amino acids. The germline V gene encodes CDR1 SGHNT and CDR2 YYREEE (reference sequence). CDR3 protein: CASSRTGGTEAFF. The CDR3 nucleotides read TGTGCCAGCAGCAGGACAGGGGGCACTGAAGCTTTCTTT.

The V gene is TRBV18, the J gene TRBJ1-2, with 8 bases lining up with TRBD1. After removal of 3 bases from V and 0 bases from J, the junction contained 6 bases not matched to a gene. The CDR3 runs 16 residues. Germline loops: CDR1 KGHSH, CDR2 LQKENI. The CDR3 nucleotides are TGTGCCAGCTCACCCCTCCGGACAGGGACTAACTATGGCTACACCTTC. It yields the protein CASSPLRTGTNYGYTF.

The gene calls are TRBV10-3 and TRBJ2-2; 8 nucleotides align to TRBD2. Germline CDR1 ENHRY, CDR2 SYGVKD. The V segment lost 3 bases and the J segment 7 bases; nucleotides outside the gene matches: 7. The CDR3 runs 15 residues. CDR3 sequence reads: CAISESGTRGGELFF. For the CDR3, the DNA is TGTGCCATCAGTGAAAGCGGGACTAGGGGCGGGGAGCTGTTTTTT.

This rearrangement joins TRBV6-5 to TRBJ2-7; 9 bases fit TRBD1. The CDR3 is made up of 14 amino acids. CDR1 and CDR2 from the germline V gene are MNHEY and SVGAGI. The J segment lost 6 bases and the V segment lost 5 bases, leaving 8 bases of the junction unmatched. The CDR3 sequence is CASSPGTGRVEQYF. The CDR3 coding sequence is TGTGCCAGCAGTCCCGGGACAGGGAGGGTCGAGCAGTACTTC.

The chain employs TRBV7-2 and TRBJ1-5; no definite D call. The germline V gene has CDR1 SGHTA and CDR2 FQGNSA. V lost 8 bases and J 7 bases, leaving 3 bases between the germline ends. This CDR3 has 9 residues. CDR3 protein: CASGQPQHF. Here the CDR3 DNA reads TGTGCCAGCGGCCAGCCCCAGCATTTT.

V usage is TRBV24-1 and J usage is TRBJ2-5; 10 bases fit TRBD1. Germline V gene sequence: CDR1 KGHDR, CDR2 SFDVKD. This CDR3 has 16 residues. V trimming: 4 bases; J trimming: 4 bases; junction bases outside the gene matches: 8. DNA for the CDR3: TGTGCCACCAGTGAGGGGAGGACAGGGGGTGGAGAGACCCAGTACTTC. Protein product: CATSEGRTGGGETQYF.

This clone occurred once. The chain combines TRBV9 with TRBJ2-2, with 7 bases that match TRBD1. The J segment lost 4 bases and the V segment lost 6 bases, leaving 6 bases of the junction unmatched. Germline CDR1 and CDR2: SGDLS and YYNGEE. The CDR3 spans 14 residues. CDR3: CASTPTGITGELFF. For the CDR3, the DNA is TGTGCCAGCACCCCGACAGGGATCACCGGGGAGCTGTTTTTT.

This clone was seen only once. The genes are TRBV5-1 and TRBJ1-5; maybe TRBD1 (6 bases). Looked up from germline, CDR1 is SGHRS and CDR2 is YFSETQ. This CDR3 contains 14 residues. V was cut by 4 bases and J by 1 base, with 9 bases left in between. The CDR3: CASSEGTSNQPQHF. CDR3 DNA sequence: TGCGCCAGCAGCGAAGGGACAAGCAATCAGCCCCAGCATTTT.